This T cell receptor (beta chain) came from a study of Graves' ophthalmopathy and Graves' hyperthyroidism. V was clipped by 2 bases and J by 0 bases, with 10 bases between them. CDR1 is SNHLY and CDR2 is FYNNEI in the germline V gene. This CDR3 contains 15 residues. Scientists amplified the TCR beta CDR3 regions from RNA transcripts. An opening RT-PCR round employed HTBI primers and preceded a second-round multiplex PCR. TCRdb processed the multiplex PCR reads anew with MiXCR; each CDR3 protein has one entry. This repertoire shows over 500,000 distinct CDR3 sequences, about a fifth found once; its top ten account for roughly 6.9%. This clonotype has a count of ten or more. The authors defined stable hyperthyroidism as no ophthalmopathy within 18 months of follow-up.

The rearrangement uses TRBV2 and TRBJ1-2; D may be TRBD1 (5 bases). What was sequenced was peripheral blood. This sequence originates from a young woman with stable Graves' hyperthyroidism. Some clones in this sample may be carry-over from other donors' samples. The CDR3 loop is CASSESGTPNYGYTF. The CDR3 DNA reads TGTGCCAGCAGTGAATCCGGGACCCCTAACTATGGCTACACCTTC.